This T cell receptor beta chain was retrieved from a study of blood T cells in healthy people across ages. Broader study findings: TCR beta diversity correlated strongly with naive T cell percentage.

CDR3 length: 13 amino acids. V was clipped by 5 bases and J by 4 bases; unmatched bases: 6. In germline, CDR1 is DFQATT, CDR2 SNEGSKA (reference sequence). Healthy Russian Caucasian donors spanned ages about 6 to 100 years. On this clonotype itself: Its antigen is not identified.

PCR was performed a second time for about 7 to 12 cycles using a sample-barcoded 5' primer and a J-beta primer mix. Every sample gave at least 2.5 million paired-end reads containing CDR3. Via MiXCR, TCRdb re-called the 5' RACE reads, giving one row per CDR3 protein. The sample records more than 800,000 distinct CDR3 sequences, 40% to 50% being singletons. The sequencing sample was made of blood. The source is a woman aged 60-75 years in good health. This chain links TRBV20-1 with TRBJ2-3; 7 bases are a match to TRBD1. The CDR3 region is CSAGRQGPDTQYF. The CDR3 DNA sequence: TGCAGTGCTGGTAGACAGGGACCAGATACGCAGTATTTT.